This T cell receptor beta chain derives from a study of blood T cell repertoires in COVID-19. Libraries were prepared by immunoSEQ multiplex PCR; TCRdb keeps only in-frame clonotypes and omits some of them. The sample carries around 330,000 clones, about nine tenths recorded once. Sequencing was performed on PBMCs or T cells enriched from blood (not recorded which). The receptor was isolated from a man in his sixties who had recovered from COVID-19.

The CDR3 DNA is TGCGCCAGCAGCTTTACTAGCGGGAGGGCCGAAGATACGCAGTATTTT. Its translation is CASSFTSGRAEDTQYF. The chain employs TRBV5-1 and TRBJ2-3; TRBD2 agrees at 13 bases. Germline V gene data show CDR1 as SGHRS and CDR2 as YFSETQ. Trimming took 2 bases from V and 5 from J; bases not matched to a gene: 5. The CDR3 extends over 16 amino acids.